Below are 16 T cell receptor beta chains sequenced from a single sample in a study of blood T cell repertoires in COVID-19. The repertoire was sequenced with immunoSEQ multiplex PCR; TCRdb's copy has only in-frame clones and lacks some. Altogether hundreds of thousands of clones are present, around 89% being singletons, with the ten largest covering 9.5%. The sample was PBMCs or T cells enriched from blood (not recorded which). All receptors derive from a middle-aged woman who had recovered from COVID-19.

The sample holds one count of this clone. The CDR3 here is CASSVDLAGGVGNIQYF. The CDR3 region has the DNA TGTGCCAGCAGCGTAGACCTAGCGGGGGGTGTGGGAAACATTCAGTACTTC. The chain links TRBV9 to TRBJ2-4; 11 bases are a match to TRBD2. The V segment lost 0 bases and the J segment 6 bases; nucleotides outside the gene matches: 8. The CDR3 has 17 amino acids. Germline V gives CDR1 SGDLS, CDR2 YYNGEE.

This chain links TRBV12-3 or TRBV12-4 with TRBJ2-2; the D is unclear. The CDR3 has 13 residues. The V and J ends lost 6 bases and 5 bases respectively, with 10 bases between them. CDR3 region: CASSLYETGELFF. CDR3 nucleotides: TGTGCCAGCAGCTTGTACGAGACCGGGGAGCTGTTTTTT.

The CDR3 region is CASSYENPGELFF. In DNA, the CDR3 is TGTGCCAGCAGTTACGAGAACCCAGGGGAGCTGTTTTTT. This chain uses TRBV6-5 with TRBJ2-2; D ambiguous. The CDR3 is 13 residues long. Trimming stripped 2 bases from V and 8 bases from J, with 9 bases between. Germline V CDR1 and CDR2: MNHEY, SVGAGI.

The chain employs TRBV11-2 and TRBJ1-5; tentative D call: TRBD1 (6 bases). Germline CDR1 reads SGHAT; CDR2 reads FQNNGV. Trimming shortened V by 5 bases and J by 9 bases, and 11 bases separated the two germline ends. This CDR3 is built from 12 residues. The CDR3 DNA is TGTGCCAGCAGCGAGACAGGCGGGCCCCAGCATTTT. It codes for CASSETGGPQHF.

DNA for the CDR3: TGTGCCAGCAGGCGACAGGGTAACACCGGGGAGCTGTTTTTT. It is translated as CASRRQGNTGELFF. J is TRBJ2-2 and V is TRBV6-5; 7 bases agree with TRBD1. The CDR3 is 14 residues long. Germline CDR1 is MNHEY and CDR2 is SVGAGI. With 6 bases clipped from V and 2 bases from J, the junction kept 3 bases outside the gene matches.

This chain connects TRBV29-1 to TRBJ1-2; possible D gene TRBD1, 6 bases. Trimming took 6 bases from V and 5 from J, leaving 28 bases between them. The CDR3 sequence is 17 residues long. Germline CDR1 is SQVTM and CDR2 is ANQGSEA. CDR3 sequence reads: CSVTTPPTGLELYGYTF. The DNA of the CDR3 is TGCAGCGTCACCACCCCCCCAACAGGGCTAGAACTTTATGGCTACACCTTC.

V and J are TRBV27 and TRBJ2-1, with 10 positions matching TRBD2. The trim removed 2 bases at V and 6 bases at J, leaving 4 bases unmatched. The CDR3 has 15 amino acids. Germline-derived CDR1 and CDR2 are MNHEY and SMNVEV (reference sequence). CDR3 amino acids: CASSLVSGRTNEQFF. The CDR3 nucleotides are TGTGCCAGCAGTTTAGTTAGCGGGAGGACCAATGAGCAGTTCTTC.

This clone has a handful of counts. The CDR3 region has the DNA TGTGCCAGCAGCCGGGGCAAGAACACTGAAGCTTTCTTT. Translated: CASSRGKNTEAFF. V and J are TRBV3-1 (or the pseudogene TRBV3-2) and TRBJ1-1; TRBD1 is a possible D gene (5 bases). V was pared by 4 bases and J by 1 base, with 7 bases between. CDR3 size: 13 residues. CDR1 is LGHDT and CDR2 is YNNKEL in the germline V gene (reference sequence).

This clone has a single count. This chain joins TRBV7-9 and TRBJ1-5; no clear D gene. The CDR3 runs to 14 residues. V was cut by 0 bases and J by 9 bases, with 12 bases left in between. Germline V CDR1 and CDR2: SEHNR, FQNEAQ (reference sequence). CDR3 coding DNA: TGTGCCAGCAGCTTAGCAAGTGACGAGGGGCCCCAGCATTTT. Its protein is CASSLASDEGPQHF. The whole variable domain, filled in from reference TRBV7-9 and TRBJ1-5, reads DTGVSQNPRHKITKRGQNVTFRCDPISEHNRLYWYRQTLGQGPEFLTYFQNEAQLEKSRLLSDRFSAERPKGSFSTLEIQRTEQGDSAMYLCASSLASDEGPQHFGDGTRLSIL.

V usage is TRBV5-1 and J usage is TRBJ1-1, with TRBD1 as a possible D gene (5 bases). Germline V gives CDR1 SGHRS, CDR2 YFSETQ. V lost 2 bases, J lost 2 bases, and 16 bases lay in between. This CDR3 region has 16 residues. CDR3 DNA sequence: TGCGCCAGCAGCTTAGATGGAGGGGTCAGAAACACTGAAGCTTTCTTT. Translating gives CASSLDGGVRNTEAFF.

This chain uses TRBV9 with TRBJ2-3; D is unresolved. Per the germline V gene, CDR1 is SGDLS and CDR2 is YYNGEE. With 2 bases removed from V and 0 bases from J, the gap between germline ends came to 4 bases. The CDR3 length is 13 residues. The CDR3 nucleotides are TGTGCCAGCAGCGTCCCTAGCACAGATACGCAGTATTTT. It translates to CASSVPSTDTQYF.

The chain combines TRBV12-5 with TRBJ2-1; 7 bases are a match to TRBD2. CDR3 length: 16 residues. Germline CDR1 LGHNT, CDR2 FRNRAP. The junction had 8 bases not matched to a gene; V was cut back by 4 bases and J by 2 bases. As DNA, the CDR3 is TGTGCTAGTGGTTCGGGTAGCGGGTTGGCCTACAATGAGCAGTTCTTC. This sequence encodes CASGSGSGLAYNEQFF.

This clone was recorded only once. The rearrangement links TRBV6-4 to TRBJ2-1; perhaps TRBD1 as D (6 bases). The ends were cut back, 4 bases at V and 6 bases at J, with 13 bases in the middle. Germline loops: CDR1 MRHNA, CDR2 SNTAGT. CDR3 length equals 14 residues. CDR3 bases: TGTGCCAGCAGTGTGTCAGGGGAAGTCAATGAGCAGTTCTTC. Its translation is CASSVSGEVNEQFF.

The chain employs TRBV10-1 and TRBJ2-3; D possibly corresponds to TRBD2 (5 bases). This CDR3 is 13 amino acids long. V was pared by 2 bases and J by 6 bases, with 9 bases between. From germline, CDR1 is WNHNN and CDR2 SYGVQD (reference sequence). The CDR3 DNA reads as TGCGCCAGCAGTGAGGGCGGGTCCGATACGCAGTATTTT. Translated: CASSEGGSDTQYF.

The V and J genes are TRBV10-3 and TRBJ1-2; 8 bases are shared with TRBD1. CDR1 is ENHRY and CDR2 is SYGVKD in the germline V gene. The trim removed 1 base at V and 7 bases at J, leaving 11 bases unmatched. CDR3 length: 16 amino acids. CDR3 residues: CAISELGQAVIPGYTF. CDR3 in DNA: TGTGCCATCAGTGAGTTGGGACAGGCAGTAATACCTGGCTACACCTTC.

The V gene is TRBV28, the J gene TRBJ2-7; 9 nucleotides line up with TRBD1. Germline loops: CDR1 MDHEN, CDR2 SYDVKM. The CDR3 sequence is 15 residues long. The V gene end was trimmed by 5 bases and the J gene end by 5 bases; junction bases not matched to a gene: 10. The CDR3 spells CASSPSGTGIDEQYF. The CDR3 region has the DNA TGTGCCAGCAGTCCATCCGGGACAGGGATCGACGAGCAGTACTTC.